Presented here are 3 T cell receptor beta chains from one specimen sequenced in a study of T cell repertoires and Cas9 in healthy adults (dated by TCRdb to the late 2010s). The method was the immunoSEQ multiplex PCR assay. Held by TCRdb, this immuneACCESS table contains in-frame sequences only and omits some clones. Under half of the omission traces to an unresolved V gene where checked; the cause of the rest is unknown. The sample table lists about 24,000 clones, roughly nine tenths of them with a count of one. The ten top clones hold 0.69% of the sample. What was sequenced was CD4+ effector T cells (CD127+, CD25-, CD137-, CD154-) from PBMCs; culture status not recorded. The receptors here all came from a human donor in good health.

The chain recombines TRBV25-1 with TRBJ2-1; TRBD2 matches at 12 bases. The J segment lost 8 bases and the V segment lost 2 bases, leaving 4 bases of the junction unmatched. The germline gives CDR1 MGHDK, CDR2 SYGVNS. The CDR3 totals 15 residues. CDR3 protein: CASSERASGGDEQFF. DNA for the CDR3: TGTGCCAGCAGTGAACGGGCTAGCGGGGGGGATGAGCAGTTCTTC.

Of note for this clone: Additional DNA sequences in this sample encode the identical CDR3. This chain joins TRBV19 and TRBJ1-1; D might be TRBD1 (5 bases). The V end lost 3 bases, the J end lost 0 bases, and 14 bases lay between the germline ends. Germline V CDR1 and CDR2: LNHDA, SQIVND (reference sequence). The CDR3 loop spans 16 amino acids. CDR3 DNA: TGTGCCAGTAGTATTATCCTGGGGGGGATGAACACTGAAGCTTTCTTT. Translating gives CASSIILGGMNTEAFF.

V usage is TRBV11-1 and J usage is TRBJ2-5, with D uncertain. The DNA end is more similar to TRBJ2-7, so the J call may be wrong. The germline V gene has CDR1 SGHAT and CDR2 FQDESV (reference sequence). The CDR3 length is 14 residues. The CDR3 is CASSLGPGSYEQYF. The CDR3 nucleotides read TGTGCCAGCAGCTTAGGTCCAGGCTCCTACGAGCAGTACTTC.